Listed below are T cell receptor beta chains from one sample, sequenced in a study of blood T cell repertoires in COVID-19. Data came from immunoSEQ multiplex PCR; TCRdb stores just in-frame clones and leaves some out. The table shows 200,000 or so clones, with 75% to 90% occurring only once. Sequenced sample: PBMCs or T cells enriched from blood (not recorded which). Receptors originate from a woman younger than 35 in a cohort exposed to, infected with or recovered from COVID-19 (not recorded which). CDR3s include the opening cysteine and the closing phenylalanine or tryptophan. D genes are given only for firm matches. The size entry is marked missing in some rows and otherwise reads once, few, many or a size class.

TRBV5-4	TRBJ1-4	TRBD1	NA	TGTGCCAGCAGCTTGGACCCCCCAGGGGGAAGTGAAAAACTGTTTTTT	CASSLDPPGGSEKLFF
TRBV5-5	TRBJ2-1	NA	NA	TGTGCCAGCAGCTTGCCTCCCGATGAGCAGTTCTTC	CASSLPPDEQFF
TRBV6-5	TRBJ1-1	NA	NA	TGTGCCAGCAGTTACTCGGGTGCGGGGGCGGACACTGAAGCTTTCTTT	CASSYSGAGADTEAFF
TRBV7-6	TRBJ2-7	NA	NA	TGTGCCAGCAGCCCGCTCGAGGGCCCCGGACCCTACGAGCAGTACTTC	CASSPLEGPGPYEQYF
TRBV5-4	TRBJ1-2	NA	NA	TGTGCCAGCAGCTCACCGACAGGCGCGGACTATGGCTACACCTTC	CASSSPTGADYGYTF
TRBV5-4	TRBJ1-1	NA	NA	TGTGCCAGCAGCTCCAAGCGAAGTGGGAACACTGAAGCTTTCTTT	CASSSKRSGNTEAFF
TRBV24-1	TRBJ2-3	NA	NA	TGTGCCACCAGGGACACCGATACGCAGTATTTT	CATRDTDTQYF
TRBV6-1	TRBJ1-4	TRBD1	once	TGTGCCAGCAGTGAACAGTCCGGACAGGGTGGTGAAAAACTGTTTTTT	CASSEQSGQGGEKLFF
TRBV5-1	TRBJ1-1	NA	NA	TGCGCCAGCAGCTTTTACCTAGACAGCACTGAAGCTTTCTTT	CASSFYLDSTEAFF
TRBV30	TRBJ1-5	TRBD1	NA	TGTGCCTGGAGCGCGGACAGGGGGATTCAGCCCCAGCATTTT	CAWSADRGIQPQHF
TRBV5-1	TRBJ2-7	NA	NA	TGCGCCAGCACTCTACTAAACCCGTTCGGGGGTCAAGAGCAGTACTTC	CASTLLNPFGGQEQYF
TRBV24-1	TRBJ1-5	NA	NA	TGTGCCACCCGGCTGGGGGGGAGCAATCAGCCCCAGCATTTT	CATRLGGSNQPQHF
TRBV7-3	TRBJ2-2	TRBD1	NA	TGTGCCAGCAGCCGGGCGGCCCAGGGGGCGTCCGGGGAGCTGTTTTTT	CASSRAAQGASGELFF
TRBV10-2	TRBJ2-1	TRBD2	NA	TGCGCCAGCATAGCGGGGAACCCCTACAATGAGCAGTTCTTC	CASIAGNPYNEQFF
TRBV5-1	TRBJ1-1	TRBD1	NA	TGCGCCAGCAGCTATTCAGGACAGGGAAACACTGAAGCTTTCTTT	CASSYSGQGNTEAFF
TRBV7-9	TRBJ2-3	TRBD2	few	TGTGCCAGCAGCTGGGGACTAGCGGGAGCAGGGACGCAGTATTTT	CASSWGLAGAGTQYF
TRBV10-1	TRBJ1-1	NA	NA	TGCGCCAGCAGTAGGGACAAGAACACTGAAGCTTTCTTT	CASSRDKNTEAFF
TRBV6-2/TRBV6-3	TRBJ2-7	TRBD2	NA	TGTGCCAGCAGCCCCCCGCGGGGGGCCTTCTACGAGCAGTACTTC	CASSPPRGAFYEQYF
TRBV7-9	TRBJ2-7	TRBD1	NA	TGTGCCAGCAGCCCCAGACAGGGGGTGGCCTACGAGCAGTACTTC	CASSPRQGVAYEQYF
TRBV29-1	TRBJ2-3	TRBD2	many	TGCAGCGTTGATAGGCTAGCGGGAGGGACAGATACGCAGTATTTT	CSVDRLAGGTDTQYF
TRBV9	TRBJ2-2	NA	NA	TGTGCCAGCAGCGTACGCGGGACGAACACCGGGGAGCTGTTTTTT	CASSVRGTNTGELFF
TRBV12-2	TRBJ1-2	NA	NA	TGTGACAGGGGCTATGGCTACACCTTC	CDRGYGYTF
TRBV19	TRBJ1-5	NA	NA	TGTGCCAGTAGTATCGGACAGCTCAATCAGCCCCAGCATTTT	CASSIGQLNQPQHF
TRBV2	TRBJ2-7	TRBD1	NA	TGTGCCAGTAATTCATATTCCGGGACAGGGGATTACGAGCAGTACTTC	CASNSYSGTGDYEQYF
TRBV7-9	TRBJ1-1	NA	NA	TGTGCCAGCAGCAAAGCTACAGGGTACACTGAAGCTTTCTTT	CASSKATGYTEAFF
TRBV10-1	TRBJ2-3	NA	NA	TGCGCCAGCAGCCTCGGGACAATTGGACGAGACACAGATACGCAGTATTTT	CASSLGTIGRDTDTQYF
TRBV19	TRBJ2-7	TRBD1	NA	TGTGCCAGTAACGACAGGGGGACGAACGAGCAGTACTTC	CASNDRGTNEQYF
TRBV13	TRBJ1-2	TRBD1	NA	TGTGCCAGCAGCCAACAGGGGGTGCACTATGGCTACACCTTC	CASSQQGVHYGYTF
TRBV5-1	TRBJ2-3	NA	NA	TGCGCCAGCAGCAACCCGAGGGCAGATACGCAGTATTTT	CASSNPRADTQYF
TRBV6-5	TRBJ2-7	NA	NA	TGTGCCAGCAGACAGACCGACCAAAGCTCCTACGAGCAGTACTTC	CASRQTDQSSYEQYF
TRBV5-5	TRBJ1-1	NA	NA	TGTGCCAGCAGCTTGGTAGGGGGGGACACTGAAGCTTTCTTT	CASSLVGGDTEAFF
TRBV6-1	TRBJ2-2	TRBD2	NA	TGTGCCAGCAGTGGCGGGACTAGCGTCTCCGACACCGGGGAGCTGTTTTTT	CASSGGTSVSDTGELFF
TRBV4-1	TRBJ1-5	NA	NA	TGCGCCAGCAGCCAAGACGCAGCGATGGGTTATCAGCCCCAGCATTTT	CASSQDAAMGYQPQHF
TRBV15	TRBJ1-1	NA	NA	TGTGCCACCCAGTGGGACACGAACACTGAAGCTTTCTTT	CATQWDTNTEAFF
TRBV7-8	TRBJ2-7	TRBD2	NA	TGTGCCAGCAGCCTTAGCGGGAACTACGAGCAGTACTTC	CASSLSGNYEQYF